These T cell receptor beta chains were read from a single sample in a study of blood T cell repertoires in COVID-19. Profiled with immunoSEQ multiplex PCR; TCRdb holds only in-frame clones, not every one. This sample yields roughly 39,000 clones, of which roughly 90% are seen a single time; 5% to 6% belongs to the top ten. Material: peripheral blood. These receptor sequences come from a human donor in a cohort sampled during active COVID-19. CDR3s include the opening cysteine and the closing phenylalanine or tryptophan. Each record gives: J gene, V gene, clone size, D gene, CDR3 protein, CDR3 DNA. A D gene is named only where the DNA matches it firmly. The size field is filled for only some rows; it gives once, few, many or a size class.

TRBJ1-4 TRBV5-4 . . CASSPGGTNEKLFF TGTGCCAGCAGCCCCGGAGGAACTAATGAAAAACTGTTTTTT
TRBJ1-4 TRBV6-1 . TRBD1 CASSEDRGRYEKLFF TGTGCCAGCAGTGAAGACAGGGGGCGTTATGAAAAACTGTTTTTT
TRBJ1-1 TRBV29-1 . . CSVEGGLGTEAFF TGCAGCGTTGAGGGGGGGCTGGGCACTGAAGCTTTCTTT
TRBJ1-1 TRBV19 . . CASSAGQSTEAFF TGTGCCAGTAGCGCCGGACAGTCAACTGAAGCTTTCTTT
TRBJ2-7 TRBV10-1 . . CARTNSYEQYF TGCGCCCGGACAAACTCCTACGAGCAGTACTTC
TRBJ2-1 TRBV3-1/TRBV3-2 . . CASSQRTKPRTDEQFF TGTGCCAGCAGCCAACGGACAAAACCTCGTACTGATGAGCAGTTCTTC
TRBJ2-5 TRBV18 . . CASSLNTVQETQYF TGTGCCAGCTCACTCAATACAGTACAAGAGACCCAGTACTTC
TRBJ1-1 TRBV19 once TRBD1 CASSIGGQGRRTEAFF TGTGCCAGTAGTATAGGGGGACAGGGACGGAGGACTGAAGCTTTCTTT
TRBJ1-4 TRBV19 . . CASSKGQTTNEKLFF TGTGCCAGTAGTAAAGGACAGACAACTAATGAAAAACTGTTTTTT
TRBJ1-3 TRBV12-3/TRBV12-4 . . CASSPSGSNTIYF TGTGCCAGCAGTCCGAGCGGCTCTAACACCATATATTTT
TRBJ2-1 TRBV6-2/TRBV6-3 . . CASSYSLELYNEQFF TGTGCCAGCAGTTACTCCCTAGAACTCTACAATGAGCAGTTCTTC
TRBJ2-2 TRBV4-2 . TRBD1 CASSDRDREGHGELFF TGTGCCAGCAGCGACCGGGACAGGGAAGGGCACGGGGAGCTGTTTTTT
TRBJ1-2 TRBV7-2 . . CASSLSGGYGYTF TGTGCCAGCAGCTTATCGGGTGGATATGGCTACACCTTC
TRBJ2-7 TRBV7-3 once TRBD1 CASSLATGTGAYEQYF TGTGCCAGCAGCTTAGCGACCGGGACAGGGGCCTACGAGCAGTACTTC
TRBJ1-2 TRBV30 . . CAWSRTPGSYGYTF TGTGCCTGGAGTCGAACACCAGGGTCCTATGGCTACACCTTC
TRBJ1-2 TRBV10-1 . . CASSESRGARYGYTF TGCGCCAGCAGTGAGTCTCGCGGGGCAAGATATGGCTACACCTTC
TRBJ2-5 TRBV5-1 . . CASRDNQETQYF TGCGCCAGCCGGGACAACCAAGAGACCCAGTACTTC
TRBJ1-1 TRBV28 . . CASGGGAGGNTEAFF TGTGCCTCGGGGGGGGGTGCTGGGGGGAACACTGAAGCTTTCTTT
TRBJ2-5 TRBV13 . TRBD2 CASSLEAGTEETQYF TGTGCCAGCAGCTTAGAAGCGGGGACCGAAGAGACCCAGTACTTC
TRBJ2-7 TRBV6-5 . TRBD1 CASRHSGQGGREQYF TGTGCCAGCAGACACTCCGGACAGGGTGGGCGCGAGCAGTACTTC
TRBJ2-7 TRBV2 . . CASSKDPSSYEQYF TGTGCCAGCAGCAAAGACCCTAGCTCCTACGAGCAGTACTTC
TRBJ2-1 TRBV4-3 . . CASSQVPGSGNEQFF TGCGCCAGCAGCCAAGTCCCGGGATCAGGCAATGAGCAGTTCTTC
TRBJ1-1 TRBV15 . TRBD1 CATRGQLNTEAFF TGTGCCACCCGGGGACAGTTGAACACTGAAGCTTTCTTT
TRBJ2-7 TRBV20-1 . . CSASRRVAYEQYF TGCAGTGCTAGTAGGAGAGTCGCTTACGAGCAGTACTTC
TRBJ1-4 TRBV4-2 . TRBD1 CASSPTGGAYEKLFF TGTGCCAGCAGTCCGACAGGGGGCGCTTACGAAAAACTGTTTTTT
TRBJ2-3 TRBV27 once TRBD2 CASSFRPRLAVPSTDTQYF TGTGCCAGCAGTTTCCGGCCCAGACTAGCGGTTCCTAGCACAGATACGCAGTATTTT
TRBJ2-7 TRBV7-2 . TRBD2 CASSLTSGSALSYEQYF TGTGCCAGCAGCTTGACTAGCGGGAGTGCTCTCTCCTACGAGCAGTACTTC
TRBJ2-2 TRBV19 . TRBD2 CASSIGGSGELFF TGTGCCAGTAGTATCGGGGGGTCCGGGGAGCTGTTTTTT
TRBJ2-5 TRBV27 . . CASSSHLGWRAQYF TGTGCCAGCAGTTCACACCTCGGGTGGCGGGCCCAGTACTTC
TRBJ1-5 TRBV4-2 . . CASSQDRSNQPQHF TGTGCCAGCAGCCAAGACAGGAGCAATCAGCCCCAGCATTTT
TRBJ2-7 TRBV28 . . CASTLYDEQYF TGTGCCAGCACACTTTACGACGAGCAGTACTTC
TRBJ2-7 TRBV5-1 . . CASSLSTGPSPYEQYF TGCGCCAGCAGCTTATCTACAGGGCCATCCCCCTACGAGCAGTACTTC
TRBJ2-1 TRBV19 . . CASMRRGNEQFF TGTGCCAGTATGCGGCGGGGCAATGAGCAGTTCTTC
TRBJ2-1 TRBV6-2/TRBV6-3 . TRBD1 CASSYSTVGTGPYNEQFF TGTGCCAGCAGTTACTCAACGGTCGGGACAGGGCCCTACAATGAGCAGTTCTTC
TRBJ2-2 TRBV7-2 . . CASSPMMASDTGELFF TGTGCCAGCAGCCCGATGATGGCTAGCGACACCGGGGAGCTGTTTTTT
TRBJ1-2 TRBV18 . . CASSPPNRDFYGYTF TGTGCCAGCTCACCACCTAACAGGGATTTCTATGGCTACACCTTC
TRBJ2-7 TRBV6-5 . TRBD2 CASSLTGTREDEQYF TGTGCCAGCAGTCTAACCGGGACTAGGGAGGACGAGCAGTACTTC
TRBJ2-3 TRBV4-2 . TRBD2 CASSKGASGTATDTQYF TGTGCCAGCAGCAAAGGGGCTAGCGGGACTGCCACAGATACGCAGTATTTT
TRBJ2-5 TRBV7-2 . . CASSAPRWGGARETQYF TGTGCCAGCAGCGCTCCTCGGTGGGGGGGGGCCCGGGAGACCCAGTACTTC
TRBJ1-5 TRBV5-1 . . CASSYGTTTDQPQHF TGCGCCAGCAGCTACGGGACAACAACCGATCAGCCCCAGCATTTT
TRBJ2-3 TRBV6-2/TRBV6-3 . . CASSSADTQYF TGTGCCAGCAGTTCCGCAGATACGCAGTATTTT
TRBJ1-3 TRBV9 . . CASSVDSPTSGNTIYF TGTGCCAGCAGCGTCGACAGCCCAACCTCTGGAAACACCATATATTTT
TRBJ2-5 TRBV29-1 . . CSVGGHAQGETQYF TGCAGCGTTGGGGGACACGCTCAAGGCGAGACCCAGTACTTC
TRBJ1-4 TRBV27 . . CASSLSLAAGEKLFF TGTGCCAGCAGTTTATCGCTAGCGGCGGGTGAAAAACTGTTTTTT
TRBJ2-7 TRBV10-3 . TRBD2 CAISSSLAGGPGEQYF TGTGCCATCAGTTCCTCTCTAGCGGGAGGGCCAGGGGAGCAGTACTTC
TRBJ1-3 TRBV9 . TRBD1 CASSVGTAGNTIYF TGTGCCAGCAGCGTCGGGACAGCCGGAAACACCATATATTTT
TRBJ1-2 TRBV28 . . CASSLGHLRDYGYTF TGTGCCAGCAGTTTGGGACACCTACGGGACTATGGCTACACCTTC
TRBJ2-2 TRBV11-2 . . CASSFSPNTGELFF TGTGCCAGCAGCTTTTCTCCGAACACCGGGGAGCTGTTTTTT
TRBJ2-1 TRBV5-1 . TRBD2 CASSLGILAGEAEQFF TGCGCCAGCAGCTTGGGAATCTTGGCGGGGGAAGCTGAGCAGTTCTTC
TRBJ1-4 TRBV30 . . CAWSSWAANEKLFF TGTGCCTGGTCCTCTTGGGCAGCTAATGAAAAACTGTTTTTT
TRBJ2-7 TRBV28 . . CASSRGGGNEQYF TGTGCCAGCAGCAGAGGTGGCGGGAACGAGCAGTACTTC
TRBJ2-3 TRBV4-1 . TRBD2 CASSQDFWLAGVTSTDTQYF TGCGCCAGCAGCCAAGACTTTTGGCTAGCGGGGGTGACTTCCACAGATACGCAGTATTTT
TRBJ1-2 TRBV18 once . CASSPTEGAYGYTF TGTGCCAGCTCGCCGACGGAAGGGGCTTATGGCTACACCTTC
TRBJ1-2 TRBV5-6 . . CASSLAVQNYGYTF TGTGCCAGCAGCTTGGCCGTACAGAACTATGGCTACACCTTC
TRBJ2-2 TRBV9 . . CASSERPGNGELFF TGTGCCAGCAGCGAGAGACCGGGAAACGGGGAGCTGTTTTTT